Each of the 2 T cell receptor beta chains below was sequenced from the same sample in a study of control samples from healthy donors and cancer patients. Profiling relied on immunoSEQ multiplex PCR, and the TCRdb table lists in-frame clones only, not all of them. The table shows about 150,000 clones, with around 95% occurring only once. Material for sequencing was blood. These receptors were taken from a woman between 35 and 50 years old in good health.

V usage is TRBV5-1 and J usage is TRBJ2-7; TRBD1 aligns across 7 bases. V gave up 6 bases and J gave up 3 bases; unmatched junction bases: 6. CDR3 length: 13 residues. Germline-derived CDR1 and CDR2 are SGHRS and YFSETQ. DNA for the CDR3: TGCGCCAGCACCCCAAGGACAGGCTACGAGCAGTACTTC. Translated, it gives CASTPRTGYEQYF.

The rearrangement links TRBV18 to TRBJ2-5, with D unresolved. Germline CDR1 reads KGHSH; CDR2 reads LQKENI. This CDR3 has 12 residues. The ends were cut back, 5 bases at V and 2 bases at J, with 6 bases in the middle. The CDR3 bases are TGTGCCAGCTCATCGGCGCAAGAGACCCAGTACTTC. Amino acids: CASSSAQETQYF.